Below, 15 T cell receptor beta chains from the same sample are listed, as sequenced in a study of T cell responses to AZD1222 COVID-19 vaccine. The method was immunoSEQ multiplex PCR; TCRdb's version includes in-frame clones alone and lacks a portion of them. The data contain more than 150,000 clones, less than 95% of them seen just once; the ten biggest clones take up approximately 1.4%. Specimen: peripheral blood, collected on day 0 of AZD1222 vaccination. Receptors originate from an adult in good health.

V gene TRBV7-9 combines with J gene TRBJ1-4; 9 nucleotides line up with TRBD1. CDR1 is SEHNR, CDR2 FQNEAQ, per germline (reference sequence). The V segment lost 5 bases and the J segment 8 bases; nucleotides outside the gene matches: 6. The CDR3 has 14 amino acids. This CDR3 is CASSPGTGTEKLFF. The CDR3 region has the DNA TGTGCCAGCAGCCCTGGGACAGGGACGGAAAAACTGTTTTTT.

The chain is built from TRBV5-1 and TRBJ1-6, with no clear D. This CDR3 comprises 12 residues. Trimming removed 5 bases at V and 7 bases at J, with 7 bases between. Germline assignment: CDR1 SGHRS and CDR2 YFSETQ. CDR3 in amino acids: CASSTENSPLHF. The CDR3 DNA is TGCGCCAGCAGTACAGAGAATTCACCCCTCCACTTT.

CDR3 sequence (DNA): TGTGCCAGCAGCCGTACAGGGGGACGCAATCAGCCCCAGCATTTT. This translates into CASSRTGGRNQPQHF. The chain combines TRBV3-1 (or the pseudogene TRBV3-2) with TRBJ1-5; 8 bases fit TRBD1. The CDR3 consists of 15 residues. Germline CDR1 LGHDT, CDR2 YNNKEL (reference sequence). V lost 4 bases and J lost 2; bases outside the gene matches: 4.

This chain joins TRBV7-2 and TRBJ2-7; TRBD1 matches 8 bases. In germline, CDR1 is SGHTA, CDR2 FQGNSA. The CDR3 contains 16 residues. V trimming: 3 bases; J trimming: 0 bases; junction bases outside the gene matches: 7. The CDR3 sequence is CASSLTGAASSYEQYF. The CDR3 DNA sequence: TGTGCCAGCAGCTTGACAGGGGCCGCGAGCTCCTACGAGCAGTACTTC.

This chain joins TRBV7-2 and TRBJ1-4; D is uncertain. This CDR3 spans 15 amino acids. V lost 2 bases to trimming and J lost 8 bases, with 15 bases between them. The germline gives CDR1 SGHTA, CDR2 FQGNSA. The CDR3 sequence: CASSLYLSVQEKLFF. CDR3 in DNA: TGTGCCAGCAGCTTATATCTATCGGTACAAGAAAAACTGTTTTTT.

The chain combines TRBV18 with TRBJ1-1; the match to TRBD1 covers 7 bases. Germline V gene data show CDR1 as KGHSH and CDR2 as LQKENI. CDR3 length equals 15 residues. V lost 3 bases and J lost 0; bases outside the gene matches: 4. CDR3 DNA: TGTGCCAGCTCACCTGGACAGGAAATGAACACTGAAGCTTTCTTT. Translated, it gives CASSPGQEMNTEAFF.

Written as DNA, the CDR3 is TGTGCCAGCAGCTTCGGGTCCGTCTACGAGCAGTACTTC. Translated: CASSFGSVYEQYF. The rearrangement joins TRBV11-2 to TRBJ2-7; D gene uncertain. CDR3 length: 13 residues. Looked up from germline, CDR1 is SGHAT and CDR2 is FQNNGV. V was cut by 3 bases and J by 3 bases, with 9 bases left in between.

The chain links TRBV5-1 to TRBJ1-1, with 8 bases identical to TRBD1. Germline values: CDR1 SGHRS, CDR2 YFSETQ. The CDR3 runs to 15 residues. The V and J ends lost 4 bases and 1 base, in that order; junction bases with no gene match: 6. The CDR3, as DNA: TGCGCCAGCAGCGCGGGACAGGATTGGAACACTGAAGCTTTCTTT. It translates to CASSAGQDWNTEAFF.

This chain uses TRBV6-5 with TRBJ2-7, with 8 bases lining up with TRBD1. The germline CDR1 and CDR2 sequences are MNHEY and SVGAGI. V dropped 7 bases and J dropped 2; count of bases not matched to a gene: 4. CDR3 length: 13 amino acids. CDR3 protein: CASNHRGTYEQYF. The CDR3 DNA reads as TGTGCCAGCAATCACAGGGGGACCTACGAGCAGTACTTC.

This clone was counted ten times or more. The chain is built from TRBV4-1 and TRBJ1-6; tentative D call: TRBD1 (5 bases). The V end lost 1 base, the J end lost 7 bases, and 20 bases lay between the germline ends. Per the germline V gene, CDR1 is MGHRA and CDR2 is YSYEKL. The CDR3 has 18 amino acids. In DNA, the CDR3 is TGCGCCAGCAGCCAAGTTGACATGGGGCTGTTGGGGAATTCACCCCTCCACTTT. It specifies CASSQVDMGLLGNSPLHF.

The table lists this clone with a count of one. The J gene is TRBJ2-2, the V gene TRBV10-3; D may match TRBD1 or TRBD2 (5 bases each). Germline values: CDR1 ENHRY, CDR2 SYGVKD. Deletions cut 2 bases from V and 4 bases from J, with 14 bases between. The CDR3 consists of 16 residues. CDR3: CAISEPQGRLTGELFF. In DNA form, the CDR3 reads TGTGCCATCAGTGAGCCCCAGGGACGTCTCACCGGGGAGCTGTTTTTT.

The chain combines TRBV3-1 (or the pseudogene TRBV3-2) with TRBJ1-4; D is undetermined. Trimming cost V 0 bases and J 7 bases, with 9 bases left between them. This CDR3 region has 14 residues. The germline V gene encodes CDR1 LGHDT and CDR2 YNNKEL (reference sequence). In nucleotides, the CDR3 is TGTGCCAGCAGCCAAGACAATAGCGGTGAAAAACTGTTTTTT. It is translated as CASSQDNSGEKLFF.

The rearrangement joins TRBV9 to TRBJ2-2; TRBD2 might be the D (6 bases). This CDR3 has 18 amino acids. Germline V lookup: CDR1 SGDLS, CDR2 YYNGEE. V lost 4 bases, J lost 3 bases, and 22 bases lay in between. The CDR3 DNA reads as TGTGCCAGCAGCTCTCATTGGCCCATGATAGCGGACACCGGGGAGCTGTTTTTT. It is translated as CASSSHWPMIADTGELFF.

The rearrangement uses TRBV2 and TRBJ1-1; the D gene is possibly TRBD1 (6 bases). The germline gives CDR1 SNHLY, CDR2 FYNNEI. The CDR3 is 14 amino acids. V gave up 7 bases and J gave up 0 bases, with 12 bases separating them. The CDR3 loop is CASKVRGLNTEAFF. The CDR3 DNA reads as TGTGCCAGCAAAGTCAGGGGCTTGAACACTGAAGCTTTCTTT.

V and J are TRBV5-6 and TRBJ2-7; no clear D. Germline CDR1 reads SGHDT; CDR2 reads YYEEEE. Between the trimmed V and J ends, which lost 1 base and 3 bases, there was a span of 2 bases. The CDR3 runs 11 residues. CDR3 bases: TGTGCCAGCAGCTTGAACTACGAGCAGTACTTC. Protein: CASSLNYEQYF. The variable domain in full, completed from reference TRBV5-6 and TRBJ2-7, reads DAGVTQSPTHLIKTRGQQVTLRCSPKSGHDTVSWYQQALGQGPQFIFQYYEEEERQRGNFPDRFSGHQFPNYSSELNVNALLLGDSALYLCASSLNYEQYFGPGTRLTVT.